A single T cell receptor (beta chain) is shown here with its context. The data belong to a study of cytomegalovirus exposure and HLA in healthy donors. The repertoire was sequenced with immunoSEQ multiplex PCR; TCRdb's copy has only in-frame clones and lacks some. The sample records 250,000 to 300,000 clones, 80% to 90% being singletons. The receptor was derived from a woman under 30 in good health and CMV-seronegative. Sequenced material: PBMCs.

CDR3 nucleotides: TGTGCCAGCAGCAAGACACAGGGGGAGGCTAATGAAAAACTGTTTTTT. This gives the protein CASSKTQGEANEKLFF. The rearrangement uses TRBV11-2 and TRBJ1-4; 8 positions match TRBD1. The CDR3 is 16 residues long. Losses at the gene ends were 5 bases for V and 3 bases for J; bases not matched to a gene: 8. Germline V gene lookup returns CDR1 SGHAT and CDR2 FQNNGV.